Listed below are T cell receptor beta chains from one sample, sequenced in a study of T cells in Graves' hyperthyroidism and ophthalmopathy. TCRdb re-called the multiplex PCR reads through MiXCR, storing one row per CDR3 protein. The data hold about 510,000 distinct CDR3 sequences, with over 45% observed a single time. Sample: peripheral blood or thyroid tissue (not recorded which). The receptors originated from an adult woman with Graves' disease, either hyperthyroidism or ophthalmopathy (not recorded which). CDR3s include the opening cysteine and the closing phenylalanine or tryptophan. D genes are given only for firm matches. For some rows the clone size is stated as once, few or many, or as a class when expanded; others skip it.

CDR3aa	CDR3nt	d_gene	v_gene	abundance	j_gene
CSALGGVGKEKLFF	TGCAGTGCCTTAGGAGGAGTAGGCAAGGAAAAACTGTTTTTT	.	TRBV20-1	.	TRBJ1-4
CAINAQGSYGYTF	TGTGCCATCAATGCCCAGGGATCCTATGGCTACACCTTC	.	TRBV10-3	few	TRBJ1-2
CASREQRTGELFF	TGTGCCAGCAGAGAGCAGCGCACCGGGGAGCTGTTTTTT	.	TRBV11-2	many	TRBJ2-2
CASSVDRTSYEQYF	TGTGCCAGCAGCGTGGACAGGACCTCGTACGAGCAGTACTTC	TRBD1	TRBV11-2	many	TRBJ2-7
CASSRQGGSSPLHF	TGTGCCAGCAGTAGACAGGGAGGGAGTTCACCCCTCCACTTT	TRBD1	TRBV2	once	TRBJ1-6
CSVRTAEGGNEQFF	TGCAGCGTCCGAACAGCGGAGGGGGGAAATGAGCAGTTCTTC	.	TRBV29-1	.	TRBJ2-1
CSAQDRGRSNQPQHF	TGCAGTGCACAAGACAGGGGGCGAAGCAATCAGCCCCAGCATTTT	TRBD1	TRBV20-1	many	TRBJ1-5
CASSLVRGTGELFF	TGCGCCAGCAGCTTGGTGAGGGGTACCGGGGAGCTGTTTTTT	.	TRBV5-1	.	TRBJ2-2
CASSYSRGRETQYF	TGTGCCAGCAGCTATTCACGGGGGAGGGAGACCCAGTACTTC	.	TRBV7-2	.	TRBJ2-5
CASSLDLSLEQYF	TGTGCCAGCAGCTTAGATCTTTCTCTCGAGCAGTACTTC	.	TRBV11-3	many	TRBJ2-7
CASSPLRPGRSGNTIYF	TGTGCCAGCAGCCCCCTTCGGCCAGGGCGATCTGGAAACACCATATATTTT	.	TRBV7-8	.	TRBJ1-3
CAISEPQGQETQYF	TGTGCCATCAGTGAACCCCAGGGACAAGAGACCCAGTACTTC	.	TRBV10-3	many	TRBJ2-5
CATSDLGANTEAFF	TGTGCCACCAGTGATCTGGGGGCGAACACTGAAGCTTTCTTT	.	TRBV10-3	once	TRBJ1-1
CASSPDSDTGELFF	TGTGCCAGCAGCCCGGACAGCGACACCGGGGAGCTGTTTTTT	.	TRBV5-4	many	TRBJ2-2
CASSLQGASPLHF	TGTGCCAGCAGCCTACAGGGGGCTTCACCCCTCCACTTT	TRBD1	TRBV2	.	TRBJ1-6
CSAGGASYRYEQYF	TGCAGTGCTGGCGGCGCTAGCTACCGCTACGAGCAGTACTTC	.	TRBV20-1	.	TRBJ2-7
CASSQDRRPTGELFF	TGTGCCAGCAGCCAAGATAGAAGACCCACCGGGGAGCTGTTTTTT	.	TRBV3-2	.	TRBJ2-2
CASSFRTIDRISPLHF	TGTGCCAGCAGCTTTAGAACCATCGACCGCATCTCACCCCTCCACTTT	.	TRBV11-2	.	TRBJ1-6
CASSTTGGANTEAFF	TGTGCCAGCAGCACTACCGGGGGGGCGAACACTGAAGCTTTCTTT	.	TRBV7-2	once	TRBJ1-1
CATSTADRADYGYTF	TGTGCCACCAGCACCGCAGACAGGGCCGATTATGGCTACACCTTC	TRBD1	TRBV15	.	TRBJ1-2
CSASSGDQPQHF	TGCAGTGCTAGTTCGGGGGATCAGCCCCAGCATTTT	.	TRBV20-1	many	TRBJ1-5
CASRAGGRNQPQHF	TGTGCCAGCAGAGCGGGAGGGCGGAATCAGCCCCAGCATTTT	.	TRBV12-3/TRBV12-4	.	TRBJ1-5